This TCR beta chain was retrieved from a study of metastatic and nonmetastatic thyroid tumors. Original methodology: The authors used CDR3 differences across clinicopathological groups to build a distant-metastasis classifier for papillary thyroid cancer. From the PCR reads, TCRdb re-called clones with MiXCR. These V and J calls are TCRdb output, not the study's own analysis. The sample contains approximately 90,000 clones, 12% of which appear only once. The CDR3 is made up of 15 amino acids. V gave up 1 base and J gave up 7 bases, with 19 bases separating them. The germline gives CDR1 DFQATT, CDR2 SNEGSKA (reference sequence). This clone was observed once. No treatment of any kind had been given to any patient before thyroid surgery.

The chain uses TRBV20-1 and TRBJ1-2; the D gene is possibly TRBD1 (6 bases). Sequencing input: blood. The sequence was collected from a female donor with papillary thyroid cancer or a benign thyroid nodule (not recorded which). Some clones in this sample may be carry-over from other donors' samples. The chain's CDR3 is CSARGGRTGQSGYTF. In nucleotides, the CDR3 is TGCAGTGCTAGAGGCGGAAGAACAGGGCAAAGTGGCTACACCTTC.